One and the same sample provided the 13 T cell receptor beta chains below, sequenced in a study of metastatic and nonmetastatic thyroid tumors. TCRdb re-analyzed the PCR reads through MiXCR. This sample has 70,000 or so clones, with 13% to 15% found just once. Until they underwent thyroid surgery, no patient had received any treatment. Material for sequencing was blood. The source is a male donor with papillary thyroid cancer or a benign thyroid nodule (not recorded which). Some clones in this sample may be carry-over from other donors' samples.

This clone was counted ten times or more. The rearrangement links TRBV10-1 to TRBJ2-2; D unclear. Germline V gives CDR1 WNHNN, CDR2 SYGVQD (reference sequence). The CDR3 is made up of 13 amino acids. Trimming left V 4 bases short and J 3 bases short, with 6 bases between. DNA of the CDR3: TGCGCCAGCAGTGGCACGGACACCGGGGAGCTGTTTTTT. Translated, it gives CASSGTDTGELFF.

The sample holds many counts of this clone. J is TRBJ1-2 and V is TRBV28, with a tentative D call TRBD1 (6 bases). The CDR3 runs to 14 residues. The germline CDR1 and CDR2 sequences are MDHEN and SYDVKM. V was clipped by 4 bases and J by 0 bases, with 9 bases between them. CDR3 in DNA: TGTGCCAGCAGTTCGGGGGACACTAACTATGGCTACACCTTC. It translates to CASSSGDTNYGYTF.

This clone was picked up many times. Other DNA sequences in this specimen translate into the identical CDR3. This chain connects TRBV4-1 to TRBJ2-2; 10 bases are a match to TRBD2. The CDR3 loop spans 19 amino acids. Germline V gene sequence: CDR1 MGHRA, CDR2 YSYEKL. Unmatched junction bases numbered 10, after V lost 0 bases and J lost 3 bases. As DNA, the CDR3 is TGCGCCAGCAGCCAAGAAGGAATAGCGGGAGGCCAATACACCGGGGAGCTGTTTTTT. Its protein is CASSQEGIAGGQYTGELFF.

This clone was recorded at least ten times. The CDR3 sequence: CASSLEGRDSNYGYTF. In DNA form, the CDR3 reads TGCGCCAGCAGCTTGGAAGGGCGGGATTCAAACTATGGCTACACCTTC. This rearrangement joins TRBV5-1 to TRBJ1-2; no definite D call. Trimming took 0 bases from V and 2 from J, leaving 14 bases between them. The CDR3 sequence is 16 residues long. Germline values: CDR1 SGHRS, CDR2 YFSETQ.

This clone was seen a handful of times. This chain joins TRBV27 and TRBJ1-6; a possible D gene is TRBD1 (6 bases). Trimming took off 4 bases at V and 8 bases at J, with 15 bases between the two ends. The germline CDR1 and CDR2 sequences are MNHEY and SMNVEV (reference sequence). CDR3 length: 15 amino acids. In DNA form, the CDR3 reads TGTGCCAGCAGTTCCGGGACACCGGATTATTCACCCCTCCACTTT. Amino acid sequence: CASSSGTPDYSPLHF.

This clone was seen ten or more times. The chain uses TRBV7-2 and TRBJ2-1; 9 positions agree with TRBD2. Germline values: CDR1 SGHTA, CDR2 FQGNSA. With V trimmed by 3 bases and J by 0 bases, 0 bases remained unmatched. CDR3 length: 15 residues. For the CDR3, the DNA is TGTGCCAGCAGCTTTAGCGGGAGCTCCTACAATGAGCAGTTCTTC. It yields the protein CASSFSGSSYNEQFF.

This clone has a count of ten or more. V usage is TRBV5-4 and J usage is TRBJ1-3, with 7 bases aligning to TRBD1. The CDR3 is 15 amino acids. Germline V gives CDR1 SGHNT, CDR2 YYREEE (reference sequence). The ends lost 3 bases at V and 3 bases at J; junction bases unmatched: 6. In nucleotides, the CDR3 is TGTGCCAGCAGCTCCGGCTCAGGGGGTGGAAACACCATATATTTT. The encoded protein is CASSSGSGGGNTIYF.

In this sample, this clone turned up many times. The V call is TRBV19, the J call TRBJ2-3, with TRBD2 identical over 16 bases. V shed 4 bases and J 8 bases; nucleotides not matched to a gene: 3. Looked up from germline, CDR1 is LNHDA and CDR2 is SQIVND (reference sequence). This CDR3 region has 15 residues. The CDR3 here is CASSTGLAGGLTQYF. In nucleotides, the CDR3 is TGTGCCAGTAGTACGGGACTAGCGGGAGGGCTTACGCAGTATTTT.

This clone was seen at least ten times. This chain links TRBV7-3 with TRBJ1-1; D might be TRBD1 (5 bases). Per the germline V gene, CDR1 is SGHTA and CDR2 is FQGTGA. Between the trimmed V and J ends, which lost 4 bases and 4 bases, there was a span of 13 bases. This CDR3 comprises 14 residues. The CDR3 bases are TGTGCCAGCAGCTCAGGGTCGGCGGGCACTGAAGCTTTCTTT. Amino acids: CASSSGSAGTEAFF.

The chain links TRBV5-1 to TRBJ2-3; perhaps TRBD2 as D (6 bases). V was cut by 4 bases and J by 2 bases, with 14 bases left in between. Per germline, CDR1 SGHRS and CDR2 YFSETQ. The CDR3 spans 15 residues. The CDR3 nucleotides are TGCGCCAGCAGCCAAACCGGGGACTCCACAGATACGCAGTATTTT. Protein product: CASSQTGDSTDTQYF.

This clone was detected only once. The gene calls are TRBV6-8 and TRBJ2-7; weak D call: TRBD2 (5 bases). Germline CDR1 reads MNHGY; CDR2 reads SAAAGT. Trimming took off 6 bases at V and 0 bases at J, with 27 bases between the two ends. CDR3 length equals 19 residues. This chain's CDR3 is CASRRGPFCQTVASYEQYF. The CDR3, as DNA: TGTGCCAGCAGACGGGGTCCCTTCTGTCAAACGGTTGCCTCCTACGAGCAGTACTTC.

This clone turned up a few times. This may be a read error: a much more frequent sequence differs by one nucleotide. V is TRBV10-3 and J is TRBJ1-2, with TRBD1 as a possible D gene (5 bases). V lost 10 bases and J lost 2, with 14 bases in between. The CDR3 has 13 amino acids. Germline V gene data show CDR1 as ENHRY and CDR2 as SYGVKD. The CDR3 nucleotides read TGTGCCACGAGGGTGGGGGAGAACTATGGCTACACCTTC. Translated: CATRVGENYGYTF.

With respect to this clone: One end of the junction fails to match germline, which may point to a read error. The rearrangement joins TRBV11-2 to TRBJ2-1; D is undetermined. From germline, CDR1 is SGHAT and CDR2 FQNNGV. The CDR3 runs 14 residues. CDR3 residues: CASSPRVHNNEHFF. Written as DNA, the CDR3 is TGTGCCAGCAGCCCCAGAGTCCATAACAATGAGCATTTCTTC.